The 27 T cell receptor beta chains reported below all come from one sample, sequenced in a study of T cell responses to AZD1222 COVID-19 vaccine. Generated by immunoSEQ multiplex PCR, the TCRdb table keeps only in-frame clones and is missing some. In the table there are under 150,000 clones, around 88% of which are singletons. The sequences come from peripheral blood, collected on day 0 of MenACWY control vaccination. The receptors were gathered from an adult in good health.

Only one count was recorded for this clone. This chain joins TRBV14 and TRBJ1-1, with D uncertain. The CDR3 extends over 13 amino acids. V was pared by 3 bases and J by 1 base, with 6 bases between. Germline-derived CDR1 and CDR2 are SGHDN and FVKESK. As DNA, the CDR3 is TGTGCCAGCAGCCATATAGAGAACACTGAAGCTTTCTTT. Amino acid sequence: CASSHIENTEAFF.

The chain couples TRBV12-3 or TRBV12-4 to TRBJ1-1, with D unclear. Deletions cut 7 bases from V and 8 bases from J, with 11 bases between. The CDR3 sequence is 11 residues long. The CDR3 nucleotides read TGTGCCAGCACCTCAGGATCCGAAGCTTTCTTT. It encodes CASTSGSEAFF.

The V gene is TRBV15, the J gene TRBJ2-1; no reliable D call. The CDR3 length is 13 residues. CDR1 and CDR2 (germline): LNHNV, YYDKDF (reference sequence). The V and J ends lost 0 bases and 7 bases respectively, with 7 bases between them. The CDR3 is CATSREIINEQFF. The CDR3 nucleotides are TGTGCCACCAGCAGAGAAATCATTAATGAGCAGTTCTTC. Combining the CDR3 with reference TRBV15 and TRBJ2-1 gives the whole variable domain DAMVIQNPRYQVTQFGKPVTLSCSQTLNHNVMYWYQQKSSQAPKLLFHYYDKDFNNEADTPDNFQSRRPNTSFCFLDIRSPGLGDTAMYLCATSREIINEQFFGPGTRLTVL.

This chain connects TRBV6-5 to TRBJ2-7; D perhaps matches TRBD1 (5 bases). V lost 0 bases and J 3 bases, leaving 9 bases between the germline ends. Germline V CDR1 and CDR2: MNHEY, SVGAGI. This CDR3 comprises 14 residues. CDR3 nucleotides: TGTGCCAGCAGTTACTCCGTGACAGACTACGAGCAGTACTTC. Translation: CASSYSVTDYEQYF.

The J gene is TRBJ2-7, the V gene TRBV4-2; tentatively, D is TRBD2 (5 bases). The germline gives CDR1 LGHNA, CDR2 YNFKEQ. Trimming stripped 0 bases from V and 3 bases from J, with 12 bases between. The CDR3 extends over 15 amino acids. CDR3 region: CASSQDFSGGYEQYF. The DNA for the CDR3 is TGTGCCAGCAGCCAAGATTTTAGTGGAGGCTACGAGCAGTACTTC.

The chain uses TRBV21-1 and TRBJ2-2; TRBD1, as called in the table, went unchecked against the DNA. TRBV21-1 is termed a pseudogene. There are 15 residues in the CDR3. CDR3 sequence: CASTLPGQGSGELFF. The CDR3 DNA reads TGTGCCAGCACCCTCCCGGGACAGGGTTCCGGGGAGCTGTTTTTT.

DNA for the CDR3: TGCGCCAGCAGACACCTTCAGGAGACTGAAGCTTTCTTT. Its translation: CASRHLQETEAFF. The V and J genes are TRBV10-2 and TRBJ1-1; D remains ambiguous. Germline loops: CDR1 WSHSY, CDR2 SAAADI. The CDR3 totals 13 residues. V lost 6 bases and J 5 bases, leaving 13 bases between the germline ends.

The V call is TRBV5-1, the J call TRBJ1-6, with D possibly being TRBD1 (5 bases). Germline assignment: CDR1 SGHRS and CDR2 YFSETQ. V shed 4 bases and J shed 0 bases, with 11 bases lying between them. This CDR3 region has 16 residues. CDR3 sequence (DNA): TGCGCCAGCAGCGGGGACCTGAGCTCCTATAATTCACCCCTCCACTTT. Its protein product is CASSGDLSSYNSPLHF.

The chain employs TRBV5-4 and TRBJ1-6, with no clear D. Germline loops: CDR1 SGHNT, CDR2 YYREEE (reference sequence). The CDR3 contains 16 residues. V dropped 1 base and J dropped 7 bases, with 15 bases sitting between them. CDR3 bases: TGTGCCAGCAGCTTGTTAGCAGGTGGGGTGAATTCACCCCTCCACTTT. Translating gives CASSLLAGGVNSPLHF.

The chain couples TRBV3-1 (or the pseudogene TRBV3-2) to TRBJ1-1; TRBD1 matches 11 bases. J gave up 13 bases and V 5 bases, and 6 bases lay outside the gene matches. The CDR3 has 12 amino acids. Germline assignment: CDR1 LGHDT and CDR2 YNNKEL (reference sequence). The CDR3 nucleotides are TGTGCCAGCAGCGTGACGGGACAGGGGGTTTTCTTT. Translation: CASSVTGQGVFF.

CDR3 protein: CASSTRTGRAEAFF. In DNA, the CDR3 is TGTGCCAGCAGCACGAGGACAGGGAGGGCTGAAGCTTTCTTT. V gene TRBV5-5 combines with J gene TRBJ1-1; 8 nucleotides align to TRBD1. The V and J ends lost 4 bases and 6 bases, in that order; junction bases with no gene match: 8. The CDR3 spans 14 residues. Germline V gene sequence: CDR1 SGHKS, CDR2 YYEKEE (reference sequence).

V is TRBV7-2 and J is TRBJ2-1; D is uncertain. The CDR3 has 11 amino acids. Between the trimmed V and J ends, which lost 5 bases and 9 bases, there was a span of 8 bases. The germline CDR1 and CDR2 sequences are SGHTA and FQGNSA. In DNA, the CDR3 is TGTGCCAGCAGCCCAGCGCTTGAGCAGTTCTTC. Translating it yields CASSPALEQFF.

For the CDR3, the DNA is TGTGCCAGCAGGACTTCGACGGTGACCTACGAGCAGTACTTC. It specifies CASRTSTVTYEQYF. The chain employs TRBV2 and TRBJ2-7; D ambiguous. V lost 6 bases and J lost 2, with 14 bases in between. The CDR3 has 14 residues. Germline V gives CDR1 SNHLY, CDR2 FYNNEI.

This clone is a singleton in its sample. CDR3 nucleotides: TGTGCCAGCAGCCCACCGACGGGGGCGAACACTGAAGCTTTCTTT. Translating gives CASSPPTGANTEAFF. This rearrangement joins TRBV6-6 to TRBJ1-1, with a tentative D call TRBD1 (6 bases). Per the germline V gene, CDR1 is MNHNY and CDR2 is SVGAGI (reference sequence). CDR3 length equals 15 residues. Trimming removed 6 bases at V and 1 base at J, with 15 bases between.

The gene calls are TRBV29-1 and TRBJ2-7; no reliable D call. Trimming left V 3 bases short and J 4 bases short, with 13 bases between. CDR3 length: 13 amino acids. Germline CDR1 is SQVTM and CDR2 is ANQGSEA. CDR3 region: CSVEADINYEQYF. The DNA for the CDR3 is TGCAGCGTTGAGGCAGACATCAATTACGAGCAGTACTTC.

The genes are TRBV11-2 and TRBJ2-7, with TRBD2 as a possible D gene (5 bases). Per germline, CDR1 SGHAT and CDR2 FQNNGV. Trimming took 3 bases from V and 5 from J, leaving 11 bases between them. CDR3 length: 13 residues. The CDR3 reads CASSLRVVDEQYF. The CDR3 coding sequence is TGTGCCAGCAGCTTGCGGGTTGTCGACGAGCAGTACTTC. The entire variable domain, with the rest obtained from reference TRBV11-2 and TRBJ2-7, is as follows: EAGVAQSPRYKIIEKRQSVAFWCNPISGHATLYWYQQILGQGPKLLIQFQNNGVVDDSQLPKDRFSAERLKGVDSTLKIQPAKLEDSAVYLCASSLRVVDEQYFGPGTRLTVT.

For the CDR3, the DNA is TGTGCCAGCAGCTTAGTGGCCGCTGAAGCTTTCTTT. Residues: CASSLVAAEAFF. V usage is TRBV7-2 and J usage is TRBJ1-1; D remains ambiguous. Germline CDR1 is SGHTA and CDR2 is FQGNSA. Trimming removed 1 base at V and 6 bases at J, with 6 bases between. The CDR3 sequence is 12 residues long. The full variable domain, completed using reference TRBV7-2 and TRBJ1-1, is GAGVSQSPSNKVTEKGKDVELRCDPISGHTALYWYRQSLGQGLEFLIYFQGNSAPDKSGLPSDRFSAERTGGSVSTLTIQRTQQEDSAVYLCASSLVAAEAFFGQGTRLTVV.

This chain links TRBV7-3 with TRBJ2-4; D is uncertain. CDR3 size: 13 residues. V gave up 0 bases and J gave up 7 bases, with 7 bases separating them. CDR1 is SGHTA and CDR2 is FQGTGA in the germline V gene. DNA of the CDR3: TGTGCCAGCAGCTTAACCAACTATAACATTCAGTACTTC. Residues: CASSLTNYNIQYF. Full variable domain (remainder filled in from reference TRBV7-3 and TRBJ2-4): GAGVSQTPSNKVTEKGKYVELRCDPISGHTALYWYRQSLGQGPEFLIYFQGTGAADDSGLPNDRFFAVRPEGSVSTLKIQRTERGDSAVYLCASSLTNYNIQYFGAGTRLSVL.

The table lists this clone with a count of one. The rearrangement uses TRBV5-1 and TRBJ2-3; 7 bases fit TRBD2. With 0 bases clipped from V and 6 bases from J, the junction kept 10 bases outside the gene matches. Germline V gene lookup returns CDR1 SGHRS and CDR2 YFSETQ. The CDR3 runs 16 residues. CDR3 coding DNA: TGCGCCAGCAGCTTGGGGGGCTCGCGGGAGTGGGATACGCAGTATTTT. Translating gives CASSLGGSREWDTQYF.

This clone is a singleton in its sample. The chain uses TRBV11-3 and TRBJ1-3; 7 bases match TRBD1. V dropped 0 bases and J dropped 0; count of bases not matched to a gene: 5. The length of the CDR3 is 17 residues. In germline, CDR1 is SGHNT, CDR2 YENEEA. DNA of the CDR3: TGTGCCAGCAGCTTAGATCGTTCAGGGGGCTCTGGAAACACCATATATTTT. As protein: CASSLDRSGGSGNTIYF.

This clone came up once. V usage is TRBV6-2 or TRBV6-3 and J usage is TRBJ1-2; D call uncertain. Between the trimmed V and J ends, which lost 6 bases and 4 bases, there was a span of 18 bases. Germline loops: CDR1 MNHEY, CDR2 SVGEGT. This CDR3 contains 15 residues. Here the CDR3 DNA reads TGTGCCAGCAGCATTAGTCCCATCCGGATCTATGGCTACACCTTC. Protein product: CASSISPIRIYGYTF.

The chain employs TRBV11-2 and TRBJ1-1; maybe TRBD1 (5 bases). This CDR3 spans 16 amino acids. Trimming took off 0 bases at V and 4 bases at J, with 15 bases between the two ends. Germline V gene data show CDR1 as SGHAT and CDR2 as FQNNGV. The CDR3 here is CASSLDSGRRGTEAFF. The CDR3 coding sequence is TGTGCCAGCAGCTTAGATTCAGGGAGACGGGGCACTGAAGCTTTCTTT.

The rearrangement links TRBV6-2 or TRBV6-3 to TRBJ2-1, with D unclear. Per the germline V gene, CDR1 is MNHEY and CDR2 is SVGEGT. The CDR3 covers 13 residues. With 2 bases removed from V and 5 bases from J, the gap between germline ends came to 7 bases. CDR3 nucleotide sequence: TGTGCCAGCAGTTACCCCGGAAACAATGAGCAGTTCTTC. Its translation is CASSYPGNNEQFF.

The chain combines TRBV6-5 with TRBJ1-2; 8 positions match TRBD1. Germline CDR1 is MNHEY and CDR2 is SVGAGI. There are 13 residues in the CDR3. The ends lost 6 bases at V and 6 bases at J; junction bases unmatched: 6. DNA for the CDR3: TGTGCCAGCAGCCGGGGACAGGTTGATGGCTACACCTTC. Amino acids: CASSRGQVDGYTF.

CDR3 sequence: CASSPRAGQNTEAFF. The DNA of the CDR3 is TGTGCCAGCTCACCCAGGGCAGGACAGAACACTGAAGCTTTCTTT. J is TRBJ1-1 and V is TRBV18, with TRBD1 as a possible D gene (5 bases). CDR3 length equals 15 residues. The germline gives CDR1 KGHSH, CDR2 LQKENI. Trimming left V 3 bases short and J 1 base short, with 12 bases between.

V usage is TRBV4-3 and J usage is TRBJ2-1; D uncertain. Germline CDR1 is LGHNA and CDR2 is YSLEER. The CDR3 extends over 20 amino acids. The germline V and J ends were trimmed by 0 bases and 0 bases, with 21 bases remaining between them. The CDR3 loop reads CASSQDLDTTRRYSYNEQFF. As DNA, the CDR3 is TGCGCCAGCAGCCAAGATCTAGATACCACACGCCGTTACTCCTACAATGAGCAGTTCTTC.

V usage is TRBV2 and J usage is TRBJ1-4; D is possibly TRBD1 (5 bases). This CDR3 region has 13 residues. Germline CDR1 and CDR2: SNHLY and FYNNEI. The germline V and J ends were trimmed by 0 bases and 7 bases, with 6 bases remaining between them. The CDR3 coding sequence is TGTGCCAGCAGTGAAGCCACAGGTGAAAAACTGTTTTTT. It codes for CASSEATGEKLFF.